This TCR beta chain derives from a study of OX40 agonist ivuxolimab in advanced cancers. Trimming removed 5 bases at V and 7 bases at J, with 14 bases between. The CDR3 has 14 amino acids. Germline V lookup: CDR1 MDHEN, CDR2 SYDVKM. Sequencing used immunoSEQ multiplex PCR; TCRdb keeps in-frame clones, though not all of them. The data show some 30,000 clones, roughly 79% seen once. Sequences were derived from CD4+ or CD8+ T cells sorted from blood, sampled in a trial of the OX40 agonist ivuxolimab. V is TRBV28 and J is TRBJ2-2, with D possibly being TRBD1 (5 bases). The source of this sequence is an adult with an advanced solid tumor such as melanoma, head and neck, liver or kidney cancer. This CDR3 reads CASSTTLGVGELFF. CDR3 DNA sequence: TGTGCCAGCAGTACAACCCTAGGGGTCGGGGAGCTGTTTTTT. The variable domain in full, completed from reference TRBV28 and TRBJ2-2, reads DVKVTQSSRYLVKRTGEKVFLECVQDMDHENMFWYRQDPGLGLRLIYFSYDVKMKEKGDIPEGYSVSREKKERFSLILESASTNQTSMYLCASSTTLGVGELFFGEGSRLTVL.